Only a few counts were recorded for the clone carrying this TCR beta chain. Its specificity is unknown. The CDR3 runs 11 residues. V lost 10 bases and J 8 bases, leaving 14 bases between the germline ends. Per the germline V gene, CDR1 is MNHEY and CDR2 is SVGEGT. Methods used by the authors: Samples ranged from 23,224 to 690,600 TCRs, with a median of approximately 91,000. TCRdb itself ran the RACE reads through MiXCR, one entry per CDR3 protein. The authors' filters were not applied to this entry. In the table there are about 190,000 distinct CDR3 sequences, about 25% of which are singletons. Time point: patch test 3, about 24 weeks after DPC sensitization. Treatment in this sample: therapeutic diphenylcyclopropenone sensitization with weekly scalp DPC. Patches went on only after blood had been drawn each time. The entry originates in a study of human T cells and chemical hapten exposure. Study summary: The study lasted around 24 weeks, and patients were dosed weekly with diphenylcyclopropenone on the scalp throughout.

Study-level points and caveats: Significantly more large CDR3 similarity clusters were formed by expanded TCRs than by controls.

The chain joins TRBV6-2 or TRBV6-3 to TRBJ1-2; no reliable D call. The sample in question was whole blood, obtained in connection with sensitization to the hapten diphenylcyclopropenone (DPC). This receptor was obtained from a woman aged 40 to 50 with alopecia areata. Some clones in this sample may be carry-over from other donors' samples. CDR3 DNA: TGTGCCATCTCGAAGTACGGCGGCTACACCTTC. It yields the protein CAISKYGGYTF.